These 13 T cell receptor beta chains came from one sample sequenced in a study of T-cell memory formation after mild COVID-19. Using its own MiXCR run on the 5' RACE reads, TCRdb lists one record per CDR3 protein. The repertoire holds about 340,000 distinct CDR3 sequences, with more than 20% as singletons. The specimen sequenced was PBMCs or a T cell subset sorted from them (not recorded which). The origin of the receptors is a man aged 18 to 30 who had mild COVID-19 (a few samples of this study predate the infection). Cell type and time point are not known.

This clonotype was counted ten times or more. This chain links TRBV5-6 with TRBJ1-2; D gene uncertain. CDR3 size: 14 residues. Germline V gene sequence: CDR1 SGHDT, CDR2 YYEEEE. V lost 1 base and J lost 2, with 9 bases in between. The CDR3 coding sequence is TGTGCCAGCAGCTTGCCGGAAGAAAACTATGGCTACACCTTC. Residues: CASSLPEENYGYTF.

This chain joins TRBV11-3 and TRBJ2-1; TRBD2 agrees at 8 bases. Germline-derived CDR1 and CDR2 are SGHNT and YENEEA. After removal of 3 bases from V and 6 bases from J, the junction contained 7 bases not matched to a gene. This CDR3 region has 15 residues. CDR3 DNA: TGTGCCAGCAGCTTCTCGGGACTAGGGGCCAATGAGCAGTTCTTC. Translating it yields CASSFSGLGANEQFF.

V and J are TRBV4-3 and TRBJ2-3; D is possibly TRBD1 (6 bases). Trimming cost V 5 bases and J 6 bases, with 15 bases left between them. The length of the CDR3 is 14 residues. The germline gives CDR1 LGHNA, CDR2 YSLEER. The CDR3 here is CASSEQGRGDTQYF. For the CDR3, the DNA is TGCGCCAGCAGCGAACAGGGTCGCGGGGATACGCAGTATTTT.

This clonotype has a handful of counts. This chain uses TRBV15 with TRBJ2-2; tentative D call: TRBD1 (5 bases). CDR3 length equals 15 residues. The V end lost 1 base, the J end lost 3 bases, and 9 bases lay between the germline ends. CDR1 is LNHNV, CDR2 YYDKDF, per germline (reference sequence). CDR3 in DNA: TGTGCCACCAGCAGAGCAGGGCAGTACACCGGGGAGCTGTTTTTT. This codes for CATSRAGQYTGELFF. Full variable domain (missing parts from reference TRBV15 and TRBJ2-2): DAMVIQNPRYQVTQFGKPVTLSCSQTLNHNVMYWYQQKSSQAPKLLFHYYDKDFNNEADTPDNFQSRRPNTSFCFLDIRSPGLGDTAMYLCATSRAGQYTGELFFGEGSRLTVL.

This clonotype was picked up a small number of times. The rearrangement uses TRBV24-1 and TRBJ2-5; D is perhaps TRBD1 or TRBD2 (7 bases each). This CDR3 is built from 15 residues. Trimming cost V 3 bases and J 5 bases, with 15 bases left between them. From germline, CDR1 is KGHDR and CDR2 SFDVKD. The CDR3 sequence is CATSDPIQGGETQYF. DNA of the CDR3: TGTGCCACCAGTGATCCCATTCAGGGGGGGGAGACCCAGTACTTC.

This chain joins TRBV20-1 and TRBJ1-6; tentatively, D is TRBD1 (6 bases). Trimming cost V 3 bases and J 5 bases, with 17 bases left between them. The CDR3 runs to 16 residues. In germline, CDR1 is DFQATT, CDR2 SNEGSKA (reference sequence). The CDR3 nucleotides are TGCAGTGCTAGCGTGGCAGGGGAGTTTAATAATTCACCCCTCCACTTT. Its protein is CSASVAGEFNNSPLHF.

The genes are TRBV7-9 and TRBJ1-5; D may be TRBD1 (5 bases). This CDR3 is built from 13 residues. Germline V gene sequence: CDR1 SEHNR, CDR2 FQNEAQ (reference sequence). Trimming stripped 5 bases from V and 7 bases from J, with 12 bases between. This chain's CDR3 is CASSPRRGQPQHF. Written as DNA, the CDR3 is TGTGCCAGCAGCCCCCGGCGGGGGCAGCCCCAGCATTTT.

The chain carries TRBV7-9 and TRBJ1-1; 8 nucleotides agree with TRBD1. Per the germline V gene, CDR1 is SEHNR and CDR2 is FQNEAQ (reference sequence). The trim removed 8 bases at V and 5 bases at J, leaving 7 bases unmatched. The CDR3 consists of 13 residues. DNA for the CDR3: TGTGCCAGCCGGGGACAGGAGGGGACTGAAGCTTTCTTT. This codes for CASRGQEGTEAFF.

The chain is built from TRBV7-9 and TRBJ2-5, with D possibly called TRBD1 or TRBD2 (5 bases each). Trimming stripped 1 base from V and 5 bases from J, with 14 bases between. Germline CDR1 reads SEHNR; CDR2 reads FQNEAQ (reference sequence). There are 15 residues in the CDR3. The CDR3 bases are TGTGCCAGCAGCTTAGGTGGCAGGGAGTGGGAGACCCAGTACTTC. This translates into CASSLGGREWETQYF.

The V call is TRBV5-5, the J call TRBJ2-4; TRBD1 or TRBD2 may be the D gene (6 bases each). The CDR3 has 15 residues. The V and J ends lost 5 bases and 0 bases respectively, with 12 bases between them. Germline values: CDR1 SGHKS, CDR2 YYEKEE (reference sequence). The CDR3 DNA follows: TGTGCCAGCAGACATGAGGGGGGAGCCAAAAACATTCAGTACTTC. It specifies CASRHEGGAKNIQYF.

The V call is TRBV28, the J call TRBJ1-5; D is unclear. There are 15 residues in the CDR3. V was shortened by 7 bases and J by 2 bases, with 15 bases between the two germline ends. Germline lookup yields CDR1 MDHEN and CDR2 SYDVKM. CDR3 bases: TGTGCCAGCACAGGTGGAGGGAATCGCAATCAGCCCCAGCATTTT. Encoded protein: CASTGGGNRNQPQHF.

The rearrangement uses TRBV20-1 and TRBJ2-3, with a tentative D call TRBD2 (6 bases). Trimming stripped 5 bases from V and 5 bases from J, with 8 bases between. There are 11 residues in the CDR3. Germline V gene sequence: CDR1 DFQATT, CDR2 SNEGSKA (reference sequence). CDR3 sequence (DNA): TGCAGTGCTCAAGCGGGAGATACGCAGTATTTT. Translating gives CSAQAGDTQYF.

This chain uses TRBV20-1 with TRBJ2-7; TRBD1 is a possible D gene (5 bases). The CDR3 loop spans 12 amino acids. Trimming stripped 2 bases from V and 5 bases from J, with 10 bases between. Germline V CDR1 and CDR2: DFQATT, SNEGSKA (reference sequence). CDR3 region: CSARSDIDEQYV. The CDR3 DNA reads TGCAGTGCTAGATCGGACATAGACGAGCAGTACGTC.